This is a list of T cell receptor beta chains from one sample in a study of blood T cell repertoires in COVID-19. Only in-frame clones appear in the TCRdb table, and some are missing; sequencing was by immunoSEQ multiplex PCR. The profile shows 130,000 or so clones, 84% of them singletons. Sequencing was done on a sample of peripheral blood. These receptors originate from a man under 40 with COVID-19, enrolled during active disease. Each CDR3 is given with its conserved first and last residue. D genes are given only for firm matches. Expanded clones are given a class, and other clones once, few, many or no size at all.

V: TRBV7-9; J: TRBJ2-1; D: TRBD2; size: NA; DNA: TGTGCCAGCAGCCCCGCGCTAGCGGGAGCTGAGCAGTTCTTC; CDR3: CASSPALAGAEQFF
V: TRBV28; J: TRBJ1-5; D: NA; size: few; DNA: TGTGCCAGCAGCCCGCCCGGGAATCAGCCCCAGCATTTT; CDR3: CASSPPGNQPQHF
V: TRBV15; J: TRBJ2-3; D: NA; size: NA; DNA: TGTGCCACCAGCAGTCGGCAGGGTGCAGATACGCAGTATTTT; CDR3: CATSSRQGADTQYF
V: TRBV9; J: TRBJ2-3; D: NA; size: few; DNA: TGTGCCAGCAGCGTTGGCGGGGTAAGGACAGATACGCAGTATTTT; CDR3: CASSVGGVRTDTQYF
V: TRBV15; J: TRBJ2-3; D: NA; size: NA; DNA: TGTGCCACCAGCAGATACACAGATACGCAGTATTTT; CDR3: CATSRYTDTQYF
V: TRBV6-4; J: TRBJ2-7; D: TRBD2; size: NA; DNA: TGTGCCAGCAGTGTCCAAAATTGGACTAGCGGGAGGCTATACGAGCAGTACTTC; CDR3: CASSVQNWTSGRLYEQYF
V: TRBV11-1; J: TRBJ2-1; D: TRBD1; size: NA; DNA: TGTGCCAGCAGCTTAAGGCCAGGGGGTGAGCAGTTCTTC; CDR3: CASSLRPGGEQFF
V: TRBV13; J: TRBJ1-1; D: TRBD1; size: NA; DNA: TGTGCCAGCAGCCCCAGGGGGCGCGTGACTGAAGCTTTCTTT; CDR3: CASSPRGRVTEAFF
V: TRBV27; J: TRBJ2-5; D: NA; size: NA; DNA: TGTGCCAGCAGCAGAAGGGAGTTAAAGGGCGACGGGAAGACCCAGTACTTC; CDR3: CASSRRELKGDGKTQYF
V: TRBV5-4; J: TRBJ2-5; D: TRBD2; size: NA; DNA: TGTGCCAGCAGCTCCGGGACTAGCGGGAGGGAGACCCAGTACTTC; CDR3: CASSSGTSGRETQYF
V: TRBV2; J: TRBJ2-5; D: TRBD2; size: many; DNA: TGTGCCAGCAGTGAAGCAGAGACTAGCGTGGAAGAGACCCAGTACTTC; CDR3: CASSEAETSVEETQYF
V: TRBV5-4; J: TRBJ2-7; D: TRBD2; size: NA; DNA: TGTGCCAGCAGCTTGGGCGGCGGGAGGGCCGGCGAGCAGTACTTC; CDR3: CASSLGGGRAGEQYF
V: TRBV9; J: TRBJ2-3; D: NA; size: NA; DNA: TGTGCCAGCAGCGCCCCACAGGGAGGGGCAGTCGTTGGCACAGATACGCAGTATTTT; CDR3: CASSAPQGGAVVGTDTQYF
V: TRBV2; J: TRBJ2-7; D: NA; size: NA; DNA: TGTGCCAGCAGTGGCGGACTGCTCTCCTACGAGCAGTACTTC; CDR3: CASSGGLLSYEQYF
V: TRBV4-2; J: TRBJ2-3; D: TRBD2; size: NA; DNA: TGTGCCAGCAGCCAAGAGGCCGCGGGAGTAGGCGGCCCCTTCACAGATACGCAGTATTTT; CDR3: CASSQEAAGVGGPFTDTQYF
V: TRBV24-1; J: TRBJ1-2; D: NA; size: NA; DNA: TGTGCCACCAGTGGAGTGGGAGCGAACTATGGCTACACCTTC; CDR3: CATSGVGANYGYTF
V: TRBV11-2; J: TRBJ2-1; D: TRBD1; size: NA; DNA: TGTGCCAGCAGCCTCGGGGACAGGGGTGACAATGAGCAGTTCTTC; CDR3: CASSLGDRGDNEQFF
V: TRBV2; J: TRBJ2-2; D: NA; size: NA; DNA: TGTGCCAGCAGTGACCTCGGGGGGCTGGAGCTGTTTTTT; CDR3: CASSDLGGLELFF
V: TRBV27; J: TRBJ2-3; D: TRBD2; size: NA; DNA: TGTGCCAGCAGTTTAGGAGTGGGACTAGCGGGAGTGAGTACGCAGTATTTT; CDR3: CASSLGVGLAGVSTQYF
V: TRBV10-3; J: TRBJ1-1; D: NA; size: NA; DNA: TGTGCCACCCAGGCCGGATCTGAAGCTTTCTTT; CDR3: CATQAGSEAFF
V: TRBV2; J: TRBJ1-1; D: NA; size: NA; DNA: TGTGCCAGCAGTGAAGCGGCCACTGAAGCTTTCTTT; CDR3: CASSEAATEAFF
V: TRBV27; J: TRBJ1-1; D: TRBD1; size: NA; DNA: TGTGCCAGCAGTACACATATGGACAGGGCCATGAACACTGAAGCTTTCTTT; CDR3: CASSTHMDRAMNTEAFF
V: TRBV9; J: TRBJ1-2; D: NA; size: NA; DNA: TGTGCCAGCAGCCTTCAGGATAATGGCTACACCTTC; CDR3: CASSLQDNGYTF
V: TRBV7-9; J: TRBJ2-5; D: NA; size: once; DNA: TGTGCCAGCAGCTGGGGTGGGGCGGAGACCCAGTACTTC; CDR3: CASSWGGAETQYF
V: TRBV5-1; J: TRBJ1-1; D: TRBD1; size: NA; DNA: TGCGCCAGCAGCGTTGACAGGGGGGAAGCTTTCTTT; CDR3: CASSVDRGEAFF
V: TRBV6-1; J: TRBJ2-2; D: TRBD2; size: few; DNA: TGTGCCAGCAGTGAATGGCTAGCGGGAAGCACCGGGGAGCTGTTTTTT; CDR3: CASSEWLAGSTGELFF
V: TRBV6-1; J: TRBJ1-2; D: TRBD1; size: NA; DNA: TGTGCCAGCAGTGAACCCTACAGGGGGCTGGGGGGCTACACCTTC; CDR3: CASSEPYRGLGGYTF
V: TRBV18; J: TRBJ1-4; D: TRBD1; size: once; DNA: TGTGCCAGCTCACCGCTGGGACAGGGCACTGAAAAACTGTTTTTT; CDR3: CASSPLGQGTEKLFF
V: TRBV27; J: TRBJ2-3; D: NA; size: NA; DNA: TGTGCCCGCACGGAGCAGGGAACAACAGATACGCAGTATTTT; CDR3: CARTEQGTTDTQYF
V: TRBV9; J: TRBJ1-4; D: NA; size: NA; DNA: TGTGCCAGCAGCGTAGGCCAGTCAACTAATGAAAAACTGTTTTTT; CDR3: CASSVGQSTNEKLFF
V: TRBV6-5; J: TRBJ2-2; D: TRBD1; size: NA; DNA: TGTGCCAGCCGAGGACAGGGTTACACCGGGGAGCTGTTTTTT; CDR3: CASRGQGYTGELFF
V: TRBV5-6; J: TRBJ2-7; D: TRBD1; size: NA; DNA: TGTGCCAGCACCGCCCAGAGGGACAGGGCCTACGAGCAGTACTTC; CDR3: CASTAQRDRAYEQYF
V: TRBV27; J: TRBJ2-3; D: NA; size: NA; DNA: TGTGCCAGCAGTTTAGAGGGCGGAAGTCCGGGAGATACGCAGTATTTT; CDR3: CASSLEGGSPGDTQYF
V: TRBV18; J: TRBJ2-7; D: TRBD2; size: NA; DNA: TGTGCCAGCTCACCGCCTAGCGGGAGGGCAGGTGAGCAGTACTTC; CDR3: CASSPPSGRAGEQYF
V: TRBV10-2; J: TRBJ2-3; D: TRBD2; size: once; DNA: TGCGCCATCCAGGCGGGGGGAGGCACAGATACGCAGTATTTT; CDR3: CAIQAGGGTDTQYF
V: TRBV19; J: TRBJ1-2; D: TRBD1; size: NA; DNA: TGTGCCAGTACGAGGAAGGGGACAGGGAACTATGGCTACACCTTC; CDR3: CASTRKGTGNYGYTF
V: TRBV28; J: TRBJ2-7; D: TRBD1; size: few; DNA: TGTGCCAGCAGTTCATATCGGACAGGGGGCTACGAGCAGTACTTC; CDR3: CASSSYRTGGYEQYF
V: TRBV9; J: TRBJ1-1; D: NA; size: NA; DNA: TGTGCCAGCAGCCCCCGGGTCGGGTCGAACACTGAAGCTTTCTTT; CDR3: CASSPRVGSNTEAFF
V: TRBV28; J: TRBJ1-2; D: TRBD1; size: NA; DNA: TGTGCCAGCAGGACAGGGGGCGCTGGCTACACCTTC; CDR3: CASRTGGAGYTF
V: TRBV24-1; J: TRBJ2-2; D: NA; size: NA; DNA: TGTGCCACCAGTGATGAGACGAGGCCCTGGAACACCGGGGAGCTGTTTTTT; CDR3: CATSDETRPWNTGELFF
V: TRBV18; J: TRBJ2-7; D: TRBD1; size: NA; DNA: TGTGCCAGCTCCCCCTTTACGGACAGGAGCTACGAGCAGTACTTC; CDR3: CASSPFTDRSYEQYF
V: TRBV15; J: TRBJ1-1; D: TRBD1; size: NA; DNA: TGTGCCACCAGCATATCAGGGGGCGGGACTGAAGCTTTCTTT; CDR3: CATSISGGGTEAFF
V: TRBV28; J: TRBJ1-2; D: TRBD1; size: once; DNA: TGTGCCAGCAGACTGGACAGGGGCGACTATGGCTACACCTTC; CDR3: CASRLDRGDYGYTF
V: TRBV3-1/TRBV3-2; J: TRBJ1-5; D: TRBD1; size: NA; DNA: TGTGCCAGCAGCCTAGGGACAGGGAGTCGCCAGCCCCAGCATTTT; CDR3: CASSLGTGSRQPQHF
V: TRBV30; J: TRBJ2-3; D: TRBD2; size: NA; DNA: TGTGCCTGGAGTGAGCGGGGCAGGGTGTCAACAGATACGCAGTATTTT; CDR3: CAWSERGRVSTDTQYF
V: TRBV28; J: TRBJ2-7; D: TRBD1; size: NA; DNA: TGTGCCAGCGAGGGCCGACAGGGAGCTTACGAGCAGTACTTC; CDR3: CASEGRQGAYEQYF
V: TRBV11-1; J: TRBJ1-1; D: NA; size: NA; DNA: TGTGCCAGCAGCGCCGCGGGGGAGCACACTGAAGCTTTCTTT; CDR3: CASSAAGEHTEAFF
V: TRBV19; J: TRBJ1-1; D: NA; size: NA; DNA: TGTGCCAGTAGTACAGGGCAGGTTGCCACTGAAGCTTTCTTT; CDR3: CASSTGQVATEAFF
V: TRBV6-1; J: TRBJ1-2; D: TRBD1; size: NA; DNA: TGTGCCAGCAGCCGACCTGACAGGGGCGGGTATGGCTACACCTTC; CDR3: CASSRPDRGGYGYTF
V: TRBV3-1/TRBV3-2; J: TRBJ2-2; D: NA; size: NA; DNA: TGTGCCAGCAGCCATATTACCGGGGAGCTGTTTTTT; CDR3: CASSHITGELFF
V: TRBV9; J: TRBJ1-5; D: TRBD1; size: NA; DNA: TGTGCCAGCAGCCCGACAGGGATCAATCAGCCCCAGCATTTT; CDR3: CASSPTGINQPQHF
V: TRBV12-3/TRBV12-4; J: TRBJ1-3; D: NA; size: NA; DNA: TGTGCCAGCAGTAATCAAACTGGAAACACCATATATTTT; CDR3: CASSNQTGNTIYF
V: TRBV3-1/TRBV3-2; J: TRBJ1-2; D: NA; size: NA; DNA: TGTGCCAGCAGCCAAGTAGGGGGAAACTATGGCTACACCTTC; CDR3: CASSQVGGNYGYTF
V: TRBV7-9; J: TRBJ1-2; D: NA; size: few; DNA: TGTGCCAGCAAAGAGGACACCTCCTATGGCTACACCTTC; CDR3: CASKEDTSYGYTF